The entry below gives a single T cell receptor beta chain sequence along with its context. Its antigen is unidentified. The CDR3 is made up of 12 amino acids. Trimming took off 3 bases at V and 5 bases at J, with 11 bases between the two ends. Germline CDR1 is SQVTM and CDR2 is ANQGSEA. This sample is part of a study of T cells after yellow fever vaccination. Findings and limits, study-wide: Booster sampling recovered most clones from primary vaccination (approximately 97% CD4, 88% CD8).

MiXCR, applied by TCRdb to the 5' RACE reads, yields one record per CDR3 protein. This sample has hundreds of thousands of distinct CDR3 sequences; roughly 14% occur once, and the top ten carry roughly an eighth. The rearrangement links TRBV29-1 to TRBJ2-7; TRBD1 might be the D (6 bases). This material consisted of PBMCs, taken on the day of the yellow fever booster vaccination. The receptor comes from a man aged 30 to 39 who received the YFV17D yellow fever vaccine. The DNA of the CDR3 is TGCAGCGTTGACAGGGGCGGCGACGAGCAGTACTTC. It translates to CSVDRGGDEQYF.